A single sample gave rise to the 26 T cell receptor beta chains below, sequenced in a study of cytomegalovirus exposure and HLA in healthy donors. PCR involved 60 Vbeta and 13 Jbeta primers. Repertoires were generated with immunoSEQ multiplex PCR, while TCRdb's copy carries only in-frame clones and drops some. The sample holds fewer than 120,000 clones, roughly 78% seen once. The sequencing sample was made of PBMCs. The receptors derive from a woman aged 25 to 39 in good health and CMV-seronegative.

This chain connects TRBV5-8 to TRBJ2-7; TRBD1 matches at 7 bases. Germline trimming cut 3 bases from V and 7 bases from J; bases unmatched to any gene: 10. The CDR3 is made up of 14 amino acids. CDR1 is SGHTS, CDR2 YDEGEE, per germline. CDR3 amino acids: CASSSRQGWDEQYF. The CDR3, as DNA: TGTGCCAGCAGCTCTCGACAGGGATGGGATGAGCAGTACTTC.

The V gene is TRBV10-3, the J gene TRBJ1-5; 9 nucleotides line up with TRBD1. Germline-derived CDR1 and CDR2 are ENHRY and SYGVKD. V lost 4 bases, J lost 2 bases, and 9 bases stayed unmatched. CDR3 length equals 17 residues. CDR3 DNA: TGTGCCATCAGTGCCGGGACAGGGAAGGGGGGCAATCAGCCCCAGCATTTT. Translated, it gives CAISAGTGKGGNQPQHF.

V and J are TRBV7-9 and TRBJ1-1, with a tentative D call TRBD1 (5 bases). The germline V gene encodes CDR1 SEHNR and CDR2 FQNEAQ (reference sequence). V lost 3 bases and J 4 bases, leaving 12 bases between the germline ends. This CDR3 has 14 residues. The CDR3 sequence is CASSFSGGVTEAFF. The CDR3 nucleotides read TGTGCCAGCAGCTTCTCGGGAGGGGTCACTGAAGCTTTCTTT.

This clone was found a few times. CDR3 in amino acids: CASSLGFMGSNRRATEAFF. The CDR3 DNA is TGTGCCAGCAGCTTAGGCTTTATGGGATCTAATAGGAGGGCCACTGAAGCTTTCTTT. The chain links TRBV7-8 to TRBJ1-1, with D unresolved. In germline, CDR1 is SGHVS, CDR2 FQNEAQ. V dropped 1 base and J dropped 4 bases, with 25 bases sitting between them. CDR3 size: 19 residues.

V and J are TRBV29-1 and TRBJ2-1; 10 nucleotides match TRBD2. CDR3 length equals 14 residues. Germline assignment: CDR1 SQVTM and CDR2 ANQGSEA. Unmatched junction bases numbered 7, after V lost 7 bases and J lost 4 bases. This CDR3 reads CSAMTSGLYNEQFF. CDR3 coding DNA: TGCAGCGCCATGACTAGCGGGCTTTACAATGAGCAGTTCTTC.

In nucleotides, the CDR3 is TGCGCCAGCAGCCATGGTACAGGGATCAATGAGCAGTTCTTC. Translation: CASSHGTGINEQFF. This chain links TRBV4-1 with TRBJ2-1; maybe TRBD1 (6 bases). V gave up 3 bases and J gave up 6 bases, with 12 bases separating them. Germline loops: CDR1 MGHRA, CDR2 YSYEKL. CDR3 length: 14 amino acids.

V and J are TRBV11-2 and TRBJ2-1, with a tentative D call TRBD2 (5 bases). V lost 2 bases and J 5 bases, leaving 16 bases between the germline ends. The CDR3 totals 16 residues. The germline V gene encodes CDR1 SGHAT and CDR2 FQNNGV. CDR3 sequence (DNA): TGTGCCAGCAGCTTACCCTTCTCGGGGTCTGACAATGAGCAGTTCTTC. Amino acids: CASSLPFSGSDNEQFF.

This chain's CDR3 is CAISSYDRSPTNYGYTF. The CDR3 DNA reads TGTGCCATCAGTTCCTACGACAGGAGTCCGACTAACTATGGCTACACCTTC. The chain uses TRBV10-3 and TRBJ1-2; D perhaps matches TRBD1 (6 bases). The CDR3 sequence is 17 residues long. Trimming removed 5 bases from V and 0 bases from J, with 19 bases in between. In germline, CDR1 is ENHRY, CDR2 SYGVKD.

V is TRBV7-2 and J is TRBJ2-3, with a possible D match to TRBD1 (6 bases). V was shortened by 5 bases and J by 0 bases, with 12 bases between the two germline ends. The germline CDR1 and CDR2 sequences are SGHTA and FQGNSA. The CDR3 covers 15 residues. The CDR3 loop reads CASSQNRVSTDTQYF. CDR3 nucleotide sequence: TGTGCCAGCAGCCAGAACAGGGTTAGCACAGATACGCAGTATTTT.

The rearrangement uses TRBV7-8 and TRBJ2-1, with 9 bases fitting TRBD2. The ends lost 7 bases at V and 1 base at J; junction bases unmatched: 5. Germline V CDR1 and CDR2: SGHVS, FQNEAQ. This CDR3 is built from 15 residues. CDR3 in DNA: TGTGCCAGCACCGACAGCGGGGGGTCCTACAATGAGCAGTTCTTC. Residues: CASTDSGGSYNEQFF.

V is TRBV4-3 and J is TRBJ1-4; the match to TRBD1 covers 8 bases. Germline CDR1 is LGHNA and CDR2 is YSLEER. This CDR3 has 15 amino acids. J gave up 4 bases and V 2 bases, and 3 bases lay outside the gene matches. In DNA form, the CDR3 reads TGCGCCAGCAGCCAACAGGGGGCAGGTAATGAAAAACTGTTTTTT. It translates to CASSQQGAGNEKLFF.

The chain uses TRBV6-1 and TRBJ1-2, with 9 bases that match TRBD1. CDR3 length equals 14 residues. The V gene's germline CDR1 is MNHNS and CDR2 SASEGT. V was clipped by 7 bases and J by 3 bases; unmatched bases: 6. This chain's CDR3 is CASIGQGSDYGYTF. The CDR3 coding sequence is TGTGCCAGCATAGGACAGGGGTCTGACTATGGCTACACCTTC.

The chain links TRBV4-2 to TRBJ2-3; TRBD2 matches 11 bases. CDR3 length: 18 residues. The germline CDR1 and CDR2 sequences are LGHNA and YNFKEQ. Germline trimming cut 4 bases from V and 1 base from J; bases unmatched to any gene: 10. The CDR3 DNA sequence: TGTGCCAGCAGCCCCCTAACCACGGGACTAGCGGGCACAGATACGCAGTATTTT. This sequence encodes CASSPLTTGLAGTDTQYF.

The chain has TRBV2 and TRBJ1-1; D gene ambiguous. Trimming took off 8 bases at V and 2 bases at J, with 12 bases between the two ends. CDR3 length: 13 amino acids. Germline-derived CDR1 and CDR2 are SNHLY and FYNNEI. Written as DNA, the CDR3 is TGTGCCAGCGATGTTCCGGGTAACACTGAAGCTTTCTTT. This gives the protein CASDVPGNTEAFF.

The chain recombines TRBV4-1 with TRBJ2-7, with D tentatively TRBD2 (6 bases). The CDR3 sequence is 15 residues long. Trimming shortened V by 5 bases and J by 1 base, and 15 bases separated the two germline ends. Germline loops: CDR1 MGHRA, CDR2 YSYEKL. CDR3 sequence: CASSVGSLGSYEQYF. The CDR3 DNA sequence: TGCGCCAGCAGCGTCGGGAGCCTGGGGTCCTACGAGCAGTACTTC.

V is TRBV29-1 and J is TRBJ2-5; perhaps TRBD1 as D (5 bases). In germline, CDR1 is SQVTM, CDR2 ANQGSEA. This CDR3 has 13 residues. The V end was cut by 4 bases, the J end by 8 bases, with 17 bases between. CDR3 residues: CSVGGTGASTQYF. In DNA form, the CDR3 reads TGCAGCGTTGGAGGTACAGGCGCATCTACCCAGTACTTC. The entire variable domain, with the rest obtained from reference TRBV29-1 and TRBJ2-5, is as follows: SAVISQKPSRDICQRGTSLTIQCQVDSQVTMMFWYRQQPGQSLTLIATANQGSEATYESGFVIDKFPISRPNLTFSTLTVSNMSPEDSSIYLCSVGGTGASTQYFGPGTRLLVL.

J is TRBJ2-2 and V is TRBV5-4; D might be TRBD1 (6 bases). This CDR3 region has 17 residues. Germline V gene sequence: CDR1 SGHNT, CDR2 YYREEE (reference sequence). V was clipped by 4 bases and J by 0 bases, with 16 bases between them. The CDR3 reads CASSPTTGIANTGELFF. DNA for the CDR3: TGTGCCAGCAGCCCAACGACAGGAATCGCGAACACCGGGGAGCTGTTTTTT.

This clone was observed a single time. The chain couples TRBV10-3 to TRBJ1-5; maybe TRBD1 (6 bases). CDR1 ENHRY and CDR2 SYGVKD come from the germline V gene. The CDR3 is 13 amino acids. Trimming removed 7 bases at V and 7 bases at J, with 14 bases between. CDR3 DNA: TGTGCCATCACTAACAGGGTAGACCAGCCCCAGCATTTT. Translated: CAITNRVDQPQHF.

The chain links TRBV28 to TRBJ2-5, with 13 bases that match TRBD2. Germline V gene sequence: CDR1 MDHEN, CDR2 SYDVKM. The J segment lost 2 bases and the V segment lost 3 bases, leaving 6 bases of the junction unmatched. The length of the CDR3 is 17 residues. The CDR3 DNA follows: TGTGCCAGCAGTTTGAGCCCGACTAGCGGGGGGCAAGAGACCCAGTACTTC. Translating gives CASSLSPTSGGQETQYF.

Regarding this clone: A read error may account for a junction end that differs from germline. This chain's CDR3 is CAGSEPGATTEAFF. In DNA, the CDR3 is TGTGCCGGCAGTGAACCAGGGGCAACCACTGAAGCTTTCTTT. The chain combines TRBV25-1 with TRBJ1-1; TRBD1 is a possible D gene (6 bases). There are 14 residues in the CDR3. Looked up from germline, CDR1 is MGHDK and CDR2 is SYGVNS.

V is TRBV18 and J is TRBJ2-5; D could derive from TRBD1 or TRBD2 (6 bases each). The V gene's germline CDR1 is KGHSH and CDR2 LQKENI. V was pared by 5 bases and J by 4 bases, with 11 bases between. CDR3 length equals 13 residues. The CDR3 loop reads CASSTQGGETQYF. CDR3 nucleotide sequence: TGTGCCAGCTCAACACAGGGAGGAGAGACCCAGTACTTC.

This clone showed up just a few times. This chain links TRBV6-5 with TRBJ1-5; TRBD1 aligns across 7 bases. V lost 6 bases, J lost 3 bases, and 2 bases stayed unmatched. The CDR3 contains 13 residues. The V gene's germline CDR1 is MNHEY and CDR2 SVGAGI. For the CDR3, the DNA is TGTGCCAGCAGCGGACAGGCCAATCAGCCCCAGCATTTT. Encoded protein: CASSGQANQPQHF.

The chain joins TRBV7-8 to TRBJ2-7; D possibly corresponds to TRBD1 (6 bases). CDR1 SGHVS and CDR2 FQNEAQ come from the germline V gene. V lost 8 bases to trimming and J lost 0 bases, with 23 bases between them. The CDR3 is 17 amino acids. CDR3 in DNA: TGTGCCAGCCGTAAACGGCTTGCAGGGGACGGCTCCTACGAGCAGTACTTC. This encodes CASRKRLAGDGSYEQYF.

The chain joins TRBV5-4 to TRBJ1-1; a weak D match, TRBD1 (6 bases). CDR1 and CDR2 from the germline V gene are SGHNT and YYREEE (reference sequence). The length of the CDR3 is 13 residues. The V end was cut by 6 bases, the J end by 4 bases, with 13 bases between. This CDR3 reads CASTTGLGTEAFF. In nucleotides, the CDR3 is TGTGCCAGCACCACAGGGCTGGGCACTGAAGCTTTCTTT.

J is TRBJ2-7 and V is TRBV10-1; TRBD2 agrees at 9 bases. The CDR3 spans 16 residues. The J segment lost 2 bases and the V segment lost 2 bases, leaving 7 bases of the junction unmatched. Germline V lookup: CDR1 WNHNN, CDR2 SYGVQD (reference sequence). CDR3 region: CASSEPEAGGAYEQYF. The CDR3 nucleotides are TGCGCCAGCAGTGAGCCCGAAGCGGGGGGCGCCTACGAGCAGTACTTC.

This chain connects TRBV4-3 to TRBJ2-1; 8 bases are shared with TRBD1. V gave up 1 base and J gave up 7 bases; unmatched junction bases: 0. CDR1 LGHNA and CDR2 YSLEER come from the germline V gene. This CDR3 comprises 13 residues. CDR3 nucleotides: TGCGCCAGCAGCCAAGGGACAGGGAATGAGCAGTTCTTC. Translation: CASSQGTGNEQFF.